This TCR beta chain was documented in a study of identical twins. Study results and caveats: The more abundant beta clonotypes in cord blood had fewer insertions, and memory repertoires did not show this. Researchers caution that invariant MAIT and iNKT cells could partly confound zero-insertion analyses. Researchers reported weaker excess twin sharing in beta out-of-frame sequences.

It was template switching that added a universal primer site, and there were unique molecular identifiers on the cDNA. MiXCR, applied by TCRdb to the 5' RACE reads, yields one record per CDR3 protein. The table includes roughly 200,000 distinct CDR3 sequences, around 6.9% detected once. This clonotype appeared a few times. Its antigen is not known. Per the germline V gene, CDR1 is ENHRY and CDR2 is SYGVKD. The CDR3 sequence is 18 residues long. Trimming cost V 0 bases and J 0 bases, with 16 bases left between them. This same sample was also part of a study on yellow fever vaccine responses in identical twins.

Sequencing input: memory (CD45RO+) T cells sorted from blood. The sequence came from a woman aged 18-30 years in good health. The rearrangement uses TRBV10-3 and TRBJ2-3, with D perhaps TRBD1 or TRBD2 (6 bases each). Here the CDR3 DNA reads TGTGCCATCAGTGAGTCGGGGGCGGGGCGTGCTAGCACAGATACGCAGTATTTT. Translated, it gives CAISESGAGRASTDTQYF.